Listed below are T cell receptor beta chains from one sample, sequenced in a study of neurological immune-mediated disorders. TCRdb reprocessed the 5' RACE reads with MiXCR, giving one entry per CDR3 protein. The data contain about 25,000 distinct CDR3 sequences, about 6.3% of them singletons. Sequencing input: PBMCs. Every receptor here comes from a woman in her forties in good health. The CDR3 runs from the conserved cysteine through the conserved F or W. D genes are given only for firm matches. Clone size appears in some rows only: once, few, many, or a class for an expanded clone.

CDR3 DNA,CDR3 protein,J gene,V gene,D gene,clone size
TGTGCCAGCAGCTTTGGGGGGCGTCCCCACGAGCAGTACTTC,CASSFGGRPHEQYF,TRBJ2-7,TRBV5-8,.,many
TGCGCCAGCACTACAGGGGGCAATGAGCAGTTCTTC,CASTTGGNEQFF,TRBJ2-1,TRBV5-1,TRBD1,many
TGTGCCAGCAGCTTAATTACAGGGAACTCACCCCTCCACTTT,CASSLITGNSPLHF,TRBJ1-6,TRBV7-8,.,many
TGTGCCAGCAGCCCCGGGACAGGCGGCGGTCAGCCCCAGCATTTT,CASSPGTGGGQPQHF,TRBJ1-5,TRBV7-3,TRBD1,many
TGCGCCAGCAGCCTAGCCGGGACAGGGCTCAATGAGCAGTTCTTC,CASSLAGTGLNEQFF,TRBJ2-1,TRBV5-1,TRBD1,few
TGTGCCAGCAGCCACAGGGTAGCCGGGGCCAACGTCCTGACTTTC,CASSHRVAGANVLTF,TRBJ2-6,TRBV14,.,many
TGTGCCAGCAGCTCCTACACCGGGGAGCTGTTTTTT,CASSSYTGELFF,TRBJ2-2,TRBV7-9,.,many
.,CASSFYICSARDRTGAFYGQYF,TRBJ2-7,TRBV5-1,.,.
TGTGCCAGCAGCCCCTACAGGAACACCGGGGAGCTGTTTTTT,CASSPYRNTGELFF,TRBJ2-2,TRBV7-2,.,many
TGCGCCAGCAGCTTGGGGGCTTACACAGATACGCAGTATTTT,CASSLGAYTDTQYF,TRBJ2-3,TRBV5-1,.,many
TGTGCCAGCAGAATTCAGGGCTCCTACGAGCAGTACTTC,CASRIQGSYEQYF,TRBJ2-7,TRBV7-9,.,many
TGTGCCAGCAACTTGGGTCTGACAGCGGGTCGCTCCTACAATGAGCAGTTCTTC,CASNLGLTAGRSYNEQFF,TRBJ2-1,TRBV12-3/TRBV12-4,.,many
TGTGCCAGCTCACCAACGGGACAGCCCAATCAGCCCCAGCATTTT,CASSPTGQPNQPQHF,TRBJ1-5,TRBV18,TRBD1,many
TGTGCCTGGAGCCCCGCAGGGGGTTTCTACGAGCAGTACTTC,CAWSPAGGFYEQYF,TRBJ2-7,TRBV30,TRBD1,many
TGTGCCAGCAGCTTAACAGGGCACTCTGGAAACACCATATATTTT,CASSLTGHSGNTIYF,TRBJ1-3,TRBV5-8,.,many
TGTGCCAGCAGCCCTCTAGCGGGAGGCAACTACAATGAGCAGTTCTTC,CASSPLAGGNYNEQFF,TRBJ2-1,TRBV7-9,TRBD2,.
TGTGCCAGCAGCCCAGGGACTAGCGGGAGACGGGGCACCGGGGAGCTGTTTTTT,CASSPGTSGRRGTGELFF,TRBJ2-2,TRBV7-2,TRBD2,many
TGCAGTGCATCACCTCTAGCGGGAGTGAGTGATACGCAGTATTTT,CSASPLAGVSDTQYF,TRBJ2-3,TRBV20-1,TRBD2,many
TGCGCCAGCAGCTGGCTGGGCCAATCCGAGCAGTACTTC,CASSWLGQSEQYF,TRBJ2-7,TRBV5-1,.,many
TGCGCCAGCAGCCCCCAGCGGGAGCGCCTCAATGAGCAGTTCTTC,CASSPQRERLNEQFF,TRBJ2-1,TRBV4-3,TRBD2,many
TGTGCCAGCCGGACAGGACTAGCGGGGCCCGCGAACACCGGGGAGCTGTTTTTT,CASRTGLAGPANTGELFF,TRBJ2-2,TRBV28,TRBD2,many
TGTGCCAGCAGTTGGCTAGCGGGAGGGACCGGGGAGCTGTTTTTT,CASSWLAGGTGELFF,TRBJ2-2,TRBV12-3/TRBV12-4,TRBD2,many
TGTGCCAGCACATTCTTTACCGAGCAGTACTTC,CASTFFTEQYF,TRBJ2-7,TRBV27,.,many
TGCAGCGTAGCTAGCGGAGCTGTAGAGCAGTTCTTC,CSVASGAVEQFF,TRBJ2-1,TRBV29-1,TRBD2,many
TGCAGTGCTGGCCACCTGGGGGGGGGCGAGCAGTACTTC,CSAGHLGGGEQYF,TRBJ2-7,TRBV20-1,TRBD2,many
TGTGCCAGCAGCTTACAGGGCCCCTATAATTCACCCCTCCACTTT,CASSLQGPYNSPLHF,TRBJ1-6,TRBV7-2,.,many
TGTGCCAGCAGTTACCGGCCAGGGGGCGGTGAGACCCAGTACTTC,CASSYRPGGGETQYF,TRBJ2-5,TRBV6-6,TRBD1,many